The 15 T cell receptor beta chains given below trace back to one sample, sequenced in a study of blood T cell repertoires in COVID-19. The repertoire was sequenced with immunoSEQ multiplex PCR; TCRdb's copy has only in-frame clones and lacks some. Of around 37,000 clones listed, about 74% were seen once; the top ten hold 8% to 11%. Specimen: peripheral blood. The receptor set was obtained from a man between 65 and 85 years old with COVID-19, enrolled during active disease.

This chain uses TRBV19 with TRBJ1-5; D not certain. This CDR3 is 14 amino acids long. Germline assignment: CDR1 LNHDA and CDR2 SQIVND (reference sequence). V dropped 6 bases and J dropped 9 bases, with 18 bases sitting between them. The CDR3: CASRRVGLHLPQHF. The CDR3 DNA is TGTGCCAGTAGAAGAGTCGGACTGCACTTGCCCCAGCATTTT.

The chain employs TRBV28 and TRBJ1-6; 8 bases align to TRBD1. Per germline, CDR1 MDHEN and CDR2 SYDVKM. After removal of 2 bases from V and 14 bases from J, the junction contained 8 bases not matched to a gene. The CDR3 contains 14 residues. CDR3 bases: TGTGCCAGCAGTTTAGGGACAGGTAGCTCGTCCCTCCACTTT. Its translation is CASSLGTGSSSLHF.

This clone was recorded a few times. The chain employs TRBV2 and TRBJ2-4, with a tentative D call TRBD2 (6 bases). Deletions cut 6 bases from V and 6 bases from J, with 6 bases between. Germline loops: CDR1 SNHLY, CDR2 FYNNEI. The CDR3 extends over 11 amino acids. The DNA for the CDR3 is TGTGCCAGCAGGGGGGGAAACATTCAGTACTTC. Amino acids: CASRGGNIQYF.

This CDR3 reads CASSYWAGQGKKSYTF. Here the CDR3 DNA reads TGTGCCAGCAGTTACTGGGCCGGACAGGGGAAGAAAAGCTACACCTTC. V gene TRBV6-5 combines with J gene TRBJ1-2, with TRBD1 matching 9 bases. CDR1 and CDR2 (germline): MNHEY, SVGAGI. The CDR3 spans 16 residues. The junction had 12 bases not matched to a gene; V was cut back by 1 base and J by 9 bases.

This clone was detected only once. This CDR3 reads CASSSVKGGPHEQFF. As DNA, the CDR3 is TGTGCCAGTAGTTCCGTGAAGGGAGGGCCCCATGAGCAGTTCTTC. The chain recombines TRBV19 with TRBJ2-1, with 7 bases fitting TRBD2. The CDR3 sequence is 15 residues long. Germline V lookup: CDR1 LNHDA, CDR2 SQIVND (reference sequence). With V trimmed by 5 bases and J by 8 bases, 12 bases remained unmatched.

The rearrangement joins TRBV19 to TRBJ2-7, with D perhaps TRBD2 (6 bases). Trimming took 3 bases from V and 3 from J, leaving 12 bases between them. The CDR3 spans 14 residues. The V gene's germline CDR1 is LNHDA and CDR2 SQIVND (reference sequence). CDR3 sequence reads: CASSISGLYYEQYF. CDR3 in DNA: TGTGCCAGTAGTATCTCGGGACTCTACTACGAGCAGTACTTC.

CDR3 sequence (DNA): TGTGCCACCACTGACAGGGGGGTTTCACCCCTCCACTTT. It specifies CATTDRGVSPLHF. V usage is TRBV15 and J usage is TRBJ1-6, with 9 bases matching TRBD1. This CDR3 has 13 amino acids. The junction had 4 bases not matched to a gene; V was cut back by 7 bases and J by 9 bases. Germline V gene sequence: CDR1 LNHNV, CDR2 YYDKDF (reference sequence).

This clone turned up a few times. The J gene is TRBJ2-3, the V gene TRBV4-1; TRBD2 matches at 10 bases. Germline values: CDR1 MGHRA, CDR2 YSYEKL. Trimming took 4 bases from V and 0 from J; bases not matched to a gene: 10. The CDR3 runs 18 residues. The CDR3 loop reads CASSPTSGLASSTDTQYF. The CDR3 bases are TGCGCCAGCAGCCCAACTTCGGGACTAGCGTCGAGCACAGATACGCAGTATTTT.

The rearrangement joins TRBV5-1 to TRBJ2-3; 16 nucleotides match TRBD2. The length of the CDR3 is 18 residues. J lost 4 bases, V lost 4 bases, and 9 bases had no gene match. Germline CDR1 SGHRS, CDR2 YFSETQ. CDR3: CASSPTEGTSGRADTQYF. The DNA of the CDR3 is TGCGCCAGCAGCCCCACTGAAGGGACTAGCGGGAGGGCAGATACGCAGTATTTT.

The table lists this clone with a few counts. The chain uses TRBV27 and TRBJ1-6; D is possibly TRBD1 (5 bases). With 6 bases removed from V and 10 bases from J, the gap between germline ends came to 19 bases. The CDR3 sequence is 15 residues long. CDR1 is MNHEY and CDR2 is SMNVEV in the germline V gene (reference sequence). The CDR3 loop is CASREANRFDSPLHF. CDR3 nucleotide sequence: TGTGCCAGCAGGGAAGCAAACAGGTTTGACTCACCCCTCCACTTT.

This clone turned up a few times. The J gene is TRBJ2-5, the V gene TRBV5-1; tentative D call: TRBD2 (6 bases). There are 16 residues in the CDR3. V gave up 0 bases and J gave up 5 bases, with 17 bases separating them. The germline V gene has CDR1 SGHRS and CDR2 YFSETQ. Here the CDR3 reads CASSLGVAGQGETQYF. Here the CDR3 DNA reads TGCGCCAGCAGCTTGGGAGTTGCGGGGCAAGGGGAGACCCAGTACTTC.

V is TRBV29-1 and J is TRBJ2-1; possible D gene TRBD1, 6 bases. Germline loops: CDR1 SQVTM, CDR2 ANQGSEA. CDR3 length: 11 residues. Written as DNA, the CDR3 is TGCACAGGGGACGGGGCAAATGAGCAGTTCTTC. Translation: CTGDGANEQFF.

The CDR3 DNA reads TGTGCCAGCAGTTTAGGGGCGGGGGCATCCTATAATTCACCCCTCCACTTT. This encodes CASSLGAGASYNSPLHF. V is TRBV28 and J is TRBJ1-6; perhaps TRBD1 as D (6 bases). Trimming left V 2 bases short and J 1 base short, with 12 bases between. This CDR3 is built from 17 residues. Germline loops: CDR1 MDHEN, CDR2 SYDVKM. Variable domain in full (rest from reference TRBV28 and TRBJ1-6): DVKVTQSSRYLVKRTGEKVFLECVQDMDHENMFWYRQDPGLGLRLIYFSYDVKMKEKGDIPEGYSVSREKKERFSLILESASTNQTSMYLCASSLGAGASYNSPLHFGNGTRLTVT.

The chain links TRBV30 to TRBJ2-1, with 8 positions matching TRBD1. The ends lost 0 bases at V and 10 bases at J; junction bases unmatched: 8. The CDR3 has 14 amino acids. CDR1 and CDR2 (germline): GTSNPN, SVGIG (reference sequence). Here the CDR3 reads CAWSVQGVSWEQFF. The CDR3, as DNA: TGTGCCTGGAGTGTACAGGGGGTCTCTTGGGAGCAGTTCTTC. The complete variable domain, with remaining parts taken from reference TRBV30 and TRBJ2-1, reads SQTIHQWPATLVQPVGSPLSLECTVEGTSNPNLYWYRQAAGRGLQLLFYSVGIGQISSEVPQNLSASRPQDRQFILSSKKLLLSDSGFYLCAWSVQGVSWEQFFGPGTRLTVL.

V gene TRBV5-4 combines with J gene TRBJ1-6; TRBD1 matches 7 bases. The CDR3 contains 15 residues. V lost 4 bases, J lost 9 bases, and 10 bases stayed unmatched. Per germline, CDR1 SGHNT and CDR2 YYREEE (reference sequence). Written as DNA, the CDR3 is TGTGCCAGCAGCCCGTCGCGGACAGGAGGTTCACCCCTCCACTTT. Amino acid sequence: CASSPSRTGGSPLHF.